A single count supports the clone carrying this T cell receptor beta chain. This CDR3 is built from 15 residues. Trimming left V 3 bases short and J 4 bases short, with 13 bases between. The germline gives CDR1 MRHNA, CDR2 SNTAGT. These data come from a study of blood T cell repertoires in COVID-19. This table comes from immunoSEQ multiplex PCR, and its TCRdb copy is limited to in-frame clones, with some not included. The table includes about 26,000 clones, 90% detected once. The TCR originated in a human donor in a cohort sampled during active COVID-19. This sequence joins TRBV6-4 and TRBJ2-1, with D possibly matching TRBD2 (6 bases). Sequencing was done on a sample of peripheral blood. The CDR3 loop is CASSEVGGSYNEQFF. The CDR3 nucleotides read TGTGCCAGCAGTGAGGTCGGGGGAAGTTACAATGAGCAGTTCTTC.